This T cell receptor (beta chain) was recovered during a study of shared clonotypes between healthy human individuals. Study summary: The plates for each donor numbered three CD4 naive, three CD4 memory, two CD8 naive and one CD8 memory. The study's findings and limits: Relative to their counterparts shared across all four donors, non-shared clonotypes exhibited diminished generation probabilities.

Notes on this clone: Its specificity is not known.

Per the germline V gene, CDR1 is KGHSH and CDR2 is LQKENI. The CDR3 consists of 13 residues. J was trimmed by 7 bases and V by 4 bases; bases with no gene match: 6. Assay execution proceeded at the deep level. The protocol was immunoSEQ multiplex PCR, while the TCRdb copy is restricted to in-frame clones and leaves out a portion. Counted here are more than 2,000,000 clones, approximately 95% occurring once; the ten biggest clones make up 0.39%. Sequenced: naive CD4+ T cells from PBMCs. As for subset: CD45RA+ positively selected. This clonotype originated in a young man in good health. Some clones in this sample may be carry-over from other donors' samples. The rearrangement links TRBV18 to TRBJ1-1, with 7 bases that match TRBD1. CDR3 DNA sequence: TGTGCCAGCTCACATCTGGACAGGTTTGAAGCTTTCTTT. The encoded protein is CASSHLDRFEAFF.